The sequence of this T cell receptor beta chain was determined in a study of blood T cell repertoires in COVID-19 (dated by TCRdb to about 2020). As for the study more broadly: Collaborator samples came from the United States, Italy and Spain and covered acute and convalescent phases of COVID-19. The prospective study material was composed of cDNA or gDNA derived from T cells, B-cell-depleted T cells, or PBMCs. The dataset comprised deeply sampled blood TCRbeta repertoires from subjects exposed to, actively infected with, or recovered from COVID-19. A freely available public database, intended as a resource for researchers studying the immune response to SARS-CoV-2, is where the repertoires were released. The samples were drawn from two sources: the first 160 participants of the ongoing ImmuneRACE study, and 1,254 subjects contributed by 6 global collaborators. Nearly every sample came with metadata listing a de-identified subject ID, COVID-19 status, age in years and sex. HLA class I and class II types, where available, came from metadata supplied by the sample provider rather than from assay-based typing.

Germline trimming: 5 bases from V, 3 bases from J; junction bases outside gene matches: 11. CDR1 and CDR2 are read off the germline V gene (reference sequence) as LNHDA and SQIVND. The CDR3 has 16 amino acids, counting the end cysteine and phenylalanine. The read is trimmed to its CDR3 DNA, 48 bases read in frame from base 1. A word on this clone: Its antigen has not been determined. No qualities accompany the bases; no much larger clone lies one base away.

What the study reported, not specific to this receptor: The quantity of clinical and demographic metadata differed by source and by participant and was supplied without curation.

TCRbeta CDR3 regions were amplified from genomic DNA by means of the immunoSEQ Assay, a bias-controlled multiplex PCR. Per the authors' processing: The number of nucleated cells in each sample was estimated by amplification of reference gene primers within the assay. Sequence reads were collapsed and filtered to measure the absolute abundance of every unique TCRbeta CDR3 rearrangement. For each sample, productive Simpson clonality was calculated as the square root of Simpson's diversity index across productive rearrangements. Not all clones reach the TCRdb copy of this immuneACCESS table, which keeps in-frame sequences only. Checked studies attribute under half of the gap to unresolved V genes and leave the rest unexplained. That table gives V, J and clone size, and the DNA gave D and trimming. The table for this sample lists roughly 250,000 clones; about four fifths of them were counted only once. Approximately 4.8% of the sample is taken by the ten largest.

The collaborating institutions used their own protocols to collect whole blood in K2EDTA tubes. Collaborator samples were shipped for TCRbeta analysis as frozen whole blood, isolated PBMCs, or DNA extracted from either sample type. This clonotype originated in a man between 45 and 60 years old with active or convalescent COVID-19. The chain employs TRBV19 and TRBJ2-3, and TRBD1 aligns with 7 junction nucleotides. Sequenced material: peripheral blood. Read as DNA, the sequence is TGTGCCAGTAGTCCCCCGCCGGGACAGAAAACAGATACGCAGTATTTT. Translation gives CASSPPPGQKTDTQYF.